Following are 5 T cell receptor beta chains from one sample sequenced in a study of cytomegalovirus exposure and HLA in healthy donors. In the PCR, 60 Vbeta and 13 Jbeta primers were used. TCRdb's copy holds only in-frame clones and misses some; the assay was immunoSEQ multiplex PCR. This table has under 90,000 clones, 78% appearing once. Material for sequencing was PBMCs. Every receptor here comes from a middle-aged man in good health and CMV-seronegative.

V and J are TRBV7-9 and TRBJ1-6; the D gene is possibly TRBD1 (5 bases). The CDR3 is made up of 14 amino acids. Germline V gene data show CDR1 as SEHNR and CDR2 as FQNEAQ (reference sequence). The V end was cut by 1 base, the J end by 10 bases, with 11 bases between. The CDR3 DNA reads TGTGCCAGCAGCTTAGATGGCAGGGAATCACCCCTCCACTTT. As protein: CASSLDGRESPLHF.

V is TRBV2 and J is TRBJ2-5, with 10 nucleotides matching TRBD1. The assigned J gene may be wrong: the sequence end matches TRBJ2-7 better. Per the germline V gene, CDR1 is SNHLY and CDR2 is FYNNEI. CDR3 size: 14 residues. CDR3 in amino acids: CASLDRGLTYEQYF. In DNA, the CDR3 is TGTGCCAGCCTCGACAGGGGGCTCACCTACGAGCAGTACTTC.

This clone came up a few times. This rearrangement joins TRBV6-1 to TRBJ2-2; 13 bases align to TRBD2. This CDR3 contains 15 residues. Germline-derived CDR1 and CDR2 are MNHNS and SASEGT. With V trimmed by 7 bases and J by 10 bases, 9 bases remained unmatched. This CDR3 is CASIAGTSGVEELFF. DNA of the CDR3: TGTGCCAGCATTGCCGGGACTAGCGGGGTGGAGGAGCTGTTTTTT.

V usage is TRBV6-5 and J usage is TRBJ1-1; D perhaps matches TRBD1 (6 bases). Germline values: CDR1 MNHEY, CDR2 SVGAGI. The V and J ends lost 2 bases and 10 bases respectively, with 17 bases between them. This CDR3 is 14 amino acids long. As DNA, the CDR3 is TGTGCCAGCAGTTACCTTGGGCAGGAAGGGGGAGCTTTCTTT. This translates into CASSYLGQEGGAFF.

The chain has TRBV29-1 and TRBJ1-1, with TRBD1 matching over 7 bases. The CDR3 is 12 residues long. V lost 3 bases, J lost 7 bases, and 5 bases stayed unmatched. Germline CDR1 is SQVTM and CDR2 is ANQGSEA. CDR3 region: CSVDQDRCEAFF. Written as DNA, the CDR3 is TGCAGCGTTGATCAGGACAGGTGTGAAGCTTTCTTT.